This TCR beta chain was captured in a study of blood T cell repertoires in COVID-19. Study at large: Specimens from acute and convalescent COVID-19 originated in the United States, Italy and Spain.

Authors' analysis steps: The assay estimated nucleated cells by amplifying reference gene primers. Produced via immunoSEQ multiplex PCR; TCRdb's table is partial and in-frame only. V and J calls plus clone size are reproduced from that table; the DNA served to infer D and trimming. This sample has over 250,000 clones, with roughly 90% found just once. Germline-derived CDR1 and CDR2 are SGDLS and YYNGEE. V lost 0 bases, J lost 8 bases, and 7 bases stayed unmatched. The CDR3 sequence is 14 residues long. V usage is TRBV9 and J usage is TRBJ1-1; 7 bases agree with TRBD1. The source is a man aged 60 to 75 who had recovered from COVID-19. Sequencing was done on a sample of peripheral blood. Here the CDR3 reads CASSVVDRVGEAFF. The CDR3, as DNA: TGTGCCAGCAGCGTAGTTGACAGGGTAGGCGAAGCTTTCTTT.